This T cell receptor beta chain was obtained from a study of T cell repertoires in cytomegalovirus infection. Study at large: Indicated by public TCR beta signatures were CMV infection and matching HLA type. Study-wide results and limits: Cumulative frequency (of public TCR beta family members) identified carriers of CMV plus the relevant HLA. HLA-C-restricted CMV-specific TCR beta clonotypes prevailed in the ex vivo response.

Germline lookup yields CDR1 SGHTA and CDR2 FQGNSA. The V segment lost 3 bases and the J segment 4 bases; nucleotides outside the gene matches: 4. This CDR3 has 14 amino acids. This clonotype was seen repeatedly, ten times or more. Its antigen is not known. MiXCR, run by TCRdb on the reads, gives a single entry per CDR3 protein. The repertoire holds around 260,000 distinct CDR3 sequences, with 9.1% as singletons. The TCR was taken from a human donor in good health (CMV status not recorded). Some clones in this sample may be carry-over from other donors' samples. The V call is TRBV7-2, the J call TRBJ1-2; 8 bases are shared with TRBD1. The source material was PBMCs. The CDR3 DNA follows: TGTGCCAGCAGCTTTCAAGACAGGGGCTATGGCTACACCTTC. This encodes CASSFQDRGYGYTF.